This T cell receptor beta chain was found in a study of CD8 T cells in ankylosing spondylitis. Study-level findings and limits: It appeared that ankylosing spondylitis blood was characterized by a TCR beta motif of about eight highly homologous variants. Reports say disease-linked clones showed up significantly more in matched ankylosing spondylitis synovial fluid.

Each CDR3 protein gets one entry after TCRdb re-called the 5' RACE reads with MiXCR. The table lists around 540,000 distinct CDR3 sequences, roughly 13% of them singletons. Concerning this clonotype itself: The antigen is unknown.

Trimming cost V 5 bases and J 3 bases; bases outside gene matches: 4. This CDR3 region has 14 residues. The V gene's germline CDR1 is SGHRS and CDR2 YFSETQ. Input material: blood, either unsorted or a sorted T cell fraction (not recorded which). The source is a male donor with ankylosing spondylitis. The chain is built from TRBV5-1 and TRBJ1-1; 10 bases map to TRBD1. CDR3: CASRGQGHDTEAFF. In DNA form, the CDR3 reads TGCGCCAGCAGGGGACAGGGGCATGACACTGAAGCTTTCTTT. The complete variable domain, with remaining parts taken from reference TRBV5-1 and TRBJ1-1, reads KAGVTQTPRYLIKTRGQQVTLSCSPISGHRSVSWYQQTPGQGLQFLFEYFSETQRNKGNFPGRFSGRQFSNSRSEMNVSTLELGDSALYLCASRGQGHDTEAFFGQGTRLTVV.